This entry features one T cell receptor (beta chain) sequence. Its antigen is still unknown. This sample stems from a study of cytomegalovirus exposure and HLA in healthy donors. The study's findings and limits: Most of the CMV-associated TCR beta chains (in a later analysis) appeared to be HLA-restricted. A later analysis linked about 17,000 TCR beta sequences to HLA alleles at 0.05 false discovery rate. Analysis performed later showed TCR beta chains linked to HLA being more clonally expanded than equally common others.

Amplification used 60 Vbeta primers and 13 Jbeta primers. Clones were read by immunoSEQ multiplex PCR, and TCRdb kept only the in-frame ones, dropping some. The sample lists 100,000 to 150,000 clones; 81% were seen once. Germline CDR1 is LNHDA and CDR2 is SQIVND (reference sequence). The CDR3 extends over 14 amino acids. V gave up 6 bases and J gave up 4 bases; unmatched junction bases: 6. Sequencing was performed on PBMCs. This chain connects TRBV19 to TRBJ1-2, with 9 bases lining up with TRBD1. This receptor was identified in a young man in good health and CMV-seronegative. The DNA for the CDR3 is TGTGCCAGTAGCATTACAGGGGGCGGCTATGGCTACACCTTC. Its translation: CASSITGGGYGYTF. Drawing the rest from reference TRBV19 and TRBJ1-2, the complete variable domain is DGGITQSPKYLFRKEGQNVTLSCEQNLNHDAMYWYRQDPGQGLRLIYYSQIVNDFQKGDIAEGYSVSREKKESFPLTVTSAQKNPTAFYLCASSITGGGYGYTFGSGTRLTVV.